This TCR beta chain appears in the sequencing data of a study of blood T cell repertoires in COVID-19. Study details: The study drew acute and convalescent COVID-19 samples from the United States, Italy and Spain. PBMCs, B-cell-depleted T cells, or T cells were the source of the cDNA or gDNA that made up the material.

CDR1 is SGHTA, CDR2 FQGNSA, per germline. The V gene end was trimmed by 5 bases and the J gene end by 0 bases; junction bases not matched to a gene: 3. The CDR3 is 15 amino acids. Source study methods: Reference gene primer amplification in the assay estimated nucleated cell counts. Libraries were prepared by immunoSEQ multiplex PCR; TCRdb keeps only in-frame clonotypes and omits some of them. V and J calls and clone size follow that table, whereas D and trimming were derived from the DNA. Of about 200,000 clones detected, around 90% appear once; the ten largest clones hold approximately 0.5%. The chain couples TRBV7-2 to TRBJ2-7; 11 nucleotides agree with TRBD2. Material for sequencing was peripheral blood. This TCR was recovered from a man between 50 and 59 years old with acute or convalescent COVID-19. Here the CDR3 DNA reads TGTGCCAGCAGCCCTAGCGGGAGGAGCTCCTACGAGCAGTACTTC. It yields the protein CASSPSGRSSYEQYF.